This section outlines one T cell receptor beta chain sequence together with its context. Its matching antigen is unknown. An end of the junction does not agree with germline; a read error may underlie this. The entry originates in a study of tumor-infiltrating lymphocytes in primary liver carcinoma. Study conclusions and caveats: Tumor-blood pairs (like tumor-adjacent pairs) overlapped less than tumor region pairs did.

Germline-derived CDR1 and CDR2 are MGHRA and YSYEKL. This CDR3 has 15 amino acids. Researchers generated TCR beta cDNA from 500 ng of total RNA, relying on a constant-region primer. Slightly modified ARM-PCR with three nested multiplex PCR rounds yielded TCR beta libraries. The opening two PCR rounds, ten to eleven cycles each, paired TRBV1-TRBV30 forward primers with a C-beta reverse primer. In TCRdb, the multiplex PCR reads were re-called with MiXCR into one record per CDR3 protein. The sample lists about 74,000 distinct CDR3 sequences; about 72% were seen once. Without any cell sorting, about 20-32 mg of bulk tissue yielded co-extracted RNA and DNA.

Sequencing was carried out using liver tumor tissue from sampling region 4. Subset meaning: tumor region T4, right-lateral pole. This chain uses TRBV4-1 with TRBJ1-3; TRBD1 matches 7 bases. The source is a man aged 35-49 years with primary liver carcinoma and hepatitis B virus infection. CDR3 sequence reads: CTSCQEDRAGNTIYF. Written as DNA, the CDR3 is TGCACCAGCTGCCAAGAAGACAGGGCTGGAAACACCATATATTTT.